This is a list of T cell receptor beta chains from one sample in a study of T-cell reconstitution after alpha-beta-depleted transplantation in children. TCRdb analysed the PCR reads with MiXCR anew, one entry per CDR3 protein. The repertoire has approximately 170,000 distinct CDR3 sequences, 11% of them found once; the top ten carry 13%. The sample in question was PBMCs, obtained before TCRalphabeta/CD19-depleted stem cell transplant. These receptors were obtained from a boy between 2 and 10 years old with acute myeloid leukemia, due to receive a stem cell transplant. CDR3s include the opening cysteine and the closing phenylalanine or tryptophan. A D gene is named only where the DNA matches it firmly. Where a row states a size, it is once, few, many or the class of an expanded clone; other rows omit it.

len	v_gene	abundance	j_gene	d_gene	CDR3aa	CDR3nt
13	TRBV29-1	.	TRBJ1-1	.	CSDQFEGDTEAFF	TGCAGCGACCAGTTTGAGGGGGACACTGAAGCTTTCTTT
12	TRBV29-1	.	TRBJ1-2	.	CSVEEGRPGYTF	TGCAGCGTTGAAGAGGGCAGGCCTGGCTACACCTTC
14	TRBV7-6	many	TRBJ2-5	.	CASSSRQAYETQYF	TGTGCCAGCAGCTCTCGACAGGCATACGAGACCCAGTACTTC
14	TRBV20-1	few	TRBJ2-2	.	CSATGWAGGGELFF	TGCAGTGCCACGGGGTGGGCCGGAGGCGGGGAGCTGTTTTTT
13	TRBV5-1	many	TRBJ1-2	.	CASSWGQSYGYTF	TGCGCCAGCAGCTGGGGACAATCCTATGGCTACACCTTC
16	TRBV7-9	many	TRBJ1-2	.	CASSLRSPGHGYGYTF	TGTGCCAGCAGCTTAAGGTCCCCAGGGCATGGGTATGGCTACACCTTC
11	TRBV19	many	TRBJ2-3	.	CASSKGEAQYF	TGTGCCAGTAGTAAGGGCGAGGCGCAGTATTTT
19	TRBV7-6	many	TRBJ2-2	TRBD2	CASSLRRLAGTRGTGELFF	TGTGCCAGCAGCTTACGTCGACTAGCGGGGACAAGGGGCACCGGGGAGCTGTTTTTT
16	TRBV4-1	many	TRBJ2-2	TRBD2	CASSERGAGLTGELFF	TGCGCCAGCAGCGAACGAGGAGCGGGGCTCACCGGGGAGCTGTTTTTT
13	TRBV20-1	many	TRBJ2-5	TRBD1	CSASQGAHETQYF	TGCAGTGCTAGTCAGGGGGCGCACGAGACCCAGTACTTC
15	TRBV6-1	many	TRBJ1-1	.	CASSEAYRANTEAFF	TGTGCCAGCAGTGAAGCCTACAGGGCGAACACTGAAGCTTTCTTT
14	TRBV4-1	many	TRBJ2-7	TRBD1	CASSLGQGTYEQYF	TGCGCCAGCAGCTTAGGACAGGGGACCTACGAGCAGTACTTC
15	TRBV27	many	TRBJ1-1	.	CASRRRADQNTEAFF	TGTGCCAGCAGGCGTCGGGCAGACCAGAACACTGAAGCTTTCTTT
13	TRBV29-1	many	TRBJ1-1	.	CSVEEGLNTEAFF	TGCAGCGTTGAAGAGGGTTTGAACACTGAAGCTTTCTTT
16	TRBV19	few	TRBJ1-1	.	CASSRGADRMNTEAFF	TGTGCCAGTAGTAGGGGGGCGGACCGAATGAACACTGAAGCTTTCTTT
17	TRBV5-1	many	TRBJ2-1	.	CASSLGAGAIGNNEQFF	TGCGCCAGCAGCTTGGGGGCGGGGGCCATCGGTAATAATGAGCAGTTCTTC
15	TRBV10-2	many	TRBJ1-5	.	CASSDSLYSNQPQHF	TGCGCCAGCAGTGACAGCCTCTATAGCAATCAGCCCCAGCATTTT
15	TRBV5-1	many	TRBJ2-2	TRBD1	CASSAQGYNTGELFF	TGCGCCAGCAGCGCACAGGGGTACAACACCGGGGAGCTGTTTTTT
12	TRBV19	.	TRBJ1-1	TRBD1	CATGDRGTEAFF	TGTGCCACCGGGGACAGGGGCACTGAAGCTTTCTTT
14	TRBV4-2	many	TRBJ2-2	.	CASSQDVRASLLFF	TGTGCCAGCAGCCAAGACGTCAGGGCCTCCCTTCTGTTTTTT
17	TRBV10-2	many	TRBJ2-5	TRBD2	CASAEQRLAGARETQYF	TGCGCCAGCGCCGAACAACGACTAGCGGGAGCTCGGGAGACCCAGTACTTC
18	TRBV5-1	once	TRBJ2-2	.	CASSLVYCGKFDTGELFF	TGCGCCAGCAGCTTGGTGTACTGCGGGAAATTCGACACCGGGGAGCTGTTTTTT
14	TRBV20-1	many	TRBJ2-1	TRBD2	CSATLAGGPGEQFF	TGCAGTGCTACCCTAGCGGGTGGGCCGGGTGAGCAGTTCTTC
16	TRBV25-1	many	TRBJ2-5	TRBD1	CASSGRDRAYQETQYF	TGTGCCAGCAGTGGCCGGGACAGGGCTTACCAAGAGACCCAGTACTTC
15	TRBV19	.	TRBJ2-1	.	CASLSSATAYNEQFF	TGTGCCAGTCTTTCCTCAGCGACCGCCTACAATGAGCAGTTCTTC
18	TRBV6-1	once	TRBJ1-3	.	CASSEATPRQITGNTIYF	TGTGCCAGCAGTGAAGCGACCCCTAGACAGATCACTGGAAACACCATATATTTT
15	TRBV6-5	many	TRBJ2-7	TRBD2	CASRYAGGDVYEQYF	TGTGCCAGCAGGTACGCGGGAGGTGACGTCTACGAGCAGTACTTC
17	TRBV29-1	.	TRBJ2-1	TRBD2	CSARTSGSGNSYNEQFF	TGCAGCGCCCGGACTAGCGGGAGTGGAAACTCCTACAATGAGCAGTTCTTC
13	TRBV12-3/TRBV12-4	many	TRBJ1-2	.	CASSTAGKNGYTF	TGTGCCAGCAGTACCGCAGGGAAGAATGGCTACACCTTC
13	TRBV6-6	many	TRBJ1-1	.	CASTRGLGTEAFF	TGTGCCAGCACGAGAGGGTTGGGAACTGAAGCTTTCTTT
14	TRBV11-3	many	TRBJ2-3	.	CASSSPSVRDTQYF	TGTGCCAGCAGCTCCCCCTCCGTTCGGGATACGCAGTATTTT
12	TRBV2	many	TRBJ2-1	.	CASGDYNNEQFF	TGTGCCAGCGGCGACTATAACAATGAGCAGTTCTTC
13	TRBV10-2	many	TRBJ1-1	.	CASSDWGAREAFF	TGCGCCAGCAGTGATTGGGGGGCCCGGGAAGCTTTCTTT
12	TRBV29-1	many	TRBJ1-1	.	CSVRGVNTEAFF	TGCAGCGTGAGGGGGGTGAACACTGAAGCTTTCTTT
14	TRBV11-2	many	TRBJ2-2	.	CASSFDLTTGELFF	TGTGCCAGCAGCTTCGACTTAACCACCGGGGAGCTGTTTTTT
17	TRBV21-1	many	TRBJ2-7	.	CASSRRRCMPSTFQQYF	TGTGCCAGCAGCCGGCGGAGGTGCATGCCCAGTACGTTTCAGCAGTACTTC
16	TRBV29-1	many	TRBJ2-1	TRBD2	CSVGLAGEEGGNEQFF	TGCAGCGTAGGGCTAGCGGGAGAGGAAGGGGGCAATGAGCAGTTCTTC
13	TRBV5-1	.	TRBJ1-1	.	CANVGHGYPEASF	TGCGCCAATGTGGGACATGGGTATCCTGAAGCTTCCTTT
17	TRBV4-2	many	TRBJ2-5	.	CASSPRRIGVLQETQYF	TGTGCCAGCAGCCCCCGCCGAATCGGCGTTCTACAAGAGACCCAGTACTTC
15	TRBV5-4	.	TRBJ2-3	.	CASSLEAQVTDTQYF	TGTGCCAGCAGCTTGGAAGCGCAGGTCACAGATACGCAGTATTTT
15	TRBV12-3/TRBV12-4	many	TRBJ1-2	.	CASSYDHGGDYGYTF	TGTGCCAGCAGTTATGACCACGGGGGTGACTATGGCTACACCTTC
16	TRBV7-8	.	TRBJ2-1	.	CASSPRALRPINEQFF	TGTGCCAGCAGCCCACGCGCACTTCGCCCGATTAATGAGCAGTTCTTC
11	TRBV20-1	many	TRBJ2-7	.	CSATGPSEQYF	TGCAGTGCCACAGGTCCCTCCGAGCAGTACTTC
13	TRBV4-1	many	TRBJ1-2	TRBD1	CASSHLDRDGYTF	TGCGCCAGCAGCCATTTAGACAGGGACGGCTACACCTTC
16	TRBV10-3	many	TRBJ1-2	TRBD1	CAISEWDSHTNYGYTF	TGTGCCATCAGTGAGTGGGACAGTCATACTAACTATGGCTACACCTTC
14	TRBV24-1	many	TRBJ1-5	.	CATSDWGVSQPQHF	TGTGCCACCAGTGATTGGGGGGTAAGCCAGCCCCAGCATTTT
14	TRBV6-2/TRBV6-3	.	TRBJ2-1	TRBD2	CASSWPGTSNEQFF	TGTGCCAGCTCCTGGCCCGGGACTAGCAATGAGCAGTTCTTC
14	TRBV6-1	many	TRBJ1-1	.	CASSPLEGRTEAFF	TGTGCCAGCAGCCCTCTAGAAGGGCGGACTGAAGCTTTCTTT
17	TRBV5-1	few	TRBJ1-5	TRBD1	CASSAGTGGYSNQPQHF	TGCGCCAGCTCCGCCGGTACAGGGGGATATAGCAATCAGCCCCAGCATTTT
13	TRBV7-6	medium-sized	TRBJ2-1	.	CASSLAWGNEQFF	TGTGCCAGCAGCTTGGCGTGGGGGAATGAGCAGTTCTTC
13	TRBV18	.	TRBJ2-7	.	CASSPARGMEQYF	TGTGCCAGCTCACCTGCCCGGGGTATGGAGCAGTACTTC
13	TRBV10-3	medium-sized	TRBJ2-1	.	CAISETTANEQFF	TGTGCCATCAGTGAGACGACAGCAAATGAGCAGTTCTTC
15	TRBV7-8	many	TRBJ1-2	.	CASSGRWLLNYGYTF	TGTGCCAGCAGCGGTAGATGGCTGCTTAACTATGGCTACACCTTC